The 16 T cell receptor beta chains below all came from one sample that was sequenced in a study of a mutant IDH1 vaccine in newly diagnosed glioma. Sequencing used immunoSEQ multiplex PCR; TCRdb keeps in-frame clones, though not all of them. The table records under 35,000 clones, about 70% of them present only once. These receptors' targets are unknown. Time point: week 35, safety follow-up. Vaccination comprised doses that each held 300 ug of mutant IDH1 20-mer peptide, plus topical imiquimod. The material was PBMCs, obtained from a glioma patient whose treatment included an IDH1 peptide vaccine. The source is a man in his forties or fifties with glioma.

A remark on this clone: Other nucleotide sequences in the sample specify the same CDR3. The chain uses TRBV2 and TRBJ2-1; 9 bases agree with TRBD1. The V and J ends lost 1 base and 8 bases, in that order; junction bases with no gene match: 0. Germline V gene sequence: CDR1 SNHLY, CDR2 FYNNEI. The CDR3 runs to 13 residues. This chain's CDR3 is CASSEGTGDEQFF. The CDR3 DNA reads TGTGCCAGCAGTGAAGGGACAGGGGATGAGCAGTTCTTC.

This rearrangement joins TRBV5-6 to TRBJ2-2; D gene unclear. Trimming took 4 bases from V and 7 from J, leaving 8 bases between them. The germline V gene has CDR1 SGHDT and CDR2 YYEEEE. This CDR3 region has 12 residues. CDR3 in DNA: TGTGCCAGCAGCCCCTATTTCGGGGAGCTGTTTTTT. Its protein is CASSPYFGELFF.

This CDR3 is CASSVTGSLAKNIQYF. The CDR3 nucleotides are TGTGCCAGCAGTGTAACAGGTTCCCTAGCCAAAAACATTCAGTACTTC. The chain employs TRBV25-1 and TRBJ2-4; possible D gene TRBD1, 5 bases. This CDR3 region has 16 residues. The V gene lost 4 bases and the J gene lost 0 bases, with 13 bases spanning the gap. The germline V gene encodes CDR1 MGHDK and CDR2 SYGVNS.

The J gene is TRBJ2-7, the V gene TRBV2; 11 nucleotides match TRBD2. Germline assignment: CDR1 SNHLY and CDR2 FYNNEI. The CDR3 totals 14 residues. V trimming: 8 bases; J trimming: 3 bases; junction bases outside the gene matches: 6. Here the CDR3 reads CASYPTSGSYEQYF. Written as DNA, the CDR3 is TGTGCCAGCTACCCTACTAGCGGGAGCTACGAGCAGTACTTC.

In its sample, this clone was seen once. J is TRBJ2-5 and V is TRBV18, with D possibly being TRBD1 (6 bases). CDR3 length equals 15 residues. V was clipped by 0 bases and J by 5 bases, with 13 bases between them. The germline CDR1 and CDR2 sequences are KGHSH and LQKENI. CDR3 DNA: TGTGCCAGCTCACCACCTAGGGGGACCGAGGAGACCCAGTACTTC. Encoded protein: CASSPPRGTEETQYF.

Only a few counts were recorded for this clone. The chain joins TRBV4-1 to TRBJ1-5, with unresolved D. This CDR3 contains 14 residues. The germline gives CDR1 MGHRA, CDR2 YSYEKL. V shed 4 bases and J shed 3 bases, with 10 bases lying between them. As DNA, the CDR3 is TGCGCCAGCAGCCGTCAAGGGTACAATCAGCCCCAGCATTTT. Its protein product is CASSRQGYNQPQHF.

The chain is built from TRBV5-1 and TRBJ2-7, with D hard to call. The CDR3 totals 14 residues. From germline, CDR1 is SGHRS and CDR2 YFSETQ. Trimming left V 0 bases short and J 0 bases short, with 7 bases between. CDR3 region: CASSLGSSSYEQYF. CDR3 nucleotides: TGCGCCAGCAGCTTGGGGTCTAGCTCCTACGAGCAGTACTTC.

The sample holds a few counts of this clone. The chain couples TRBV5-1 to TRBJ1-4, with unresolved D. Germline V CDR1 and CDR2: SGHRS, YFSETQ. The CDR3 is 13 residues long. V was pared by 1 base and J by 5 bases, with 6 bases between. CDR3 sequence (DNA): TGCGCCAGCAGCTTGAGCAGAAATGAAAAACTGTTTTTT. Translation gives CASSLSRNEKLFF.

This chain connects TRBV9 to TRBJ2-1, with D possibly being TRBD1 (8 bases). V was cut by 0 bases and J by 10 bases, with 17 bases left in between. This CDR3 region has 15 residues. Germline V lookup: CDR1 SGDLS, CDR2 YYNGEE. The CDR3 bases are TGTGCCAGCAGCGTAGCGGGGGGACAGGCGGGAGAGCAGTTCTTC. Translated, it gives CASSVAGGQAGEQFF.

V is TRBV19 and J is TRBJ1-3; TRBD1 might be the D (5 bases). CDR1 is LNHDA, CDR2 SQIVND, per germline (reference sequence). The ends were cut back, 3 bases at V and 4 bases at J, with 10 bases in the middle. The CDR3 spans 14 residues. The CDR3 DNA is TGTGCCAGTAGTATGATAGGGGTCGGAAACACCATATATTTT. The encoded protein is CASSMIGVGNTIYF.

The chain has TRBV5-1 and TRBJ2-7, with D possibly being TRBD1 (5 bases). CDR3 length: 14 residues. In germline, CDR1 is SGHRS, CDR2 YFSETQ. The V end lost 0 bases, the J end lost 4 bases, and 11 bases lay between the germline ends. The CDR3 DNA sequence: TGCGCCAGCAGCTTGGACAGGAACTTTTACGAGCAGTACTTC. Its translation: CASSLDRNFYEQYF.

In DNA, the CDR3 is TGTGCCAGCAGTGGGCAGCTTATAGCCAAAAACATTCAGTACTTC. It encodes CASSGQLIAKNIQYF. The chain has TRBV6-1 and TRBJ2-4; D gene ambiguous. CDR3 length equals 15 residues. Germline V gene data show CDR1 as MNHNS and CDR2 as SASEGT. Between the trimmed V and J ends, which lost 4 bases and 0 bases, there was a span of 10 bases.

The chain couples TRBV6-5 to TRBJ2-1; D is ambiguous. V lost 7 bases, J lost 4 bases, and 14 bases lay in between. Germline V gene lookup returns CDR1 MNHEY and CDR2 SVGAGI. The length of the CDR3 is 14 residues. This CDR3 is CASKMGRSYNEQFF. Written as DNA, the CDR3 is TGTGCCAGCAAAATGGGCCGGTCGTACAATGAGCAGTTCTTC.

V and J are TRBV11-3 and TRBJ2-7; 7 bases match TRBD1. CDR3 length: 13 residues. CDR1 and CDR2 (germline): SGHNT, YENEEA. J gave up 4 bases and V 2 bases, and 2 bases lay outside the gene matches. CDR3 nucleotide sequence: TGTGCCAGCAGCTTATACAGGGGTTACGAGCAGTACTTC. Translating gives CASSLYRGYEQYF.

The J gene is TRBJ2-1, the V gene TRBV5-4; possible D gene TRBD2, 5 bases. Germline-derived CDR1 and CDR2 are SGHNT and YYREEE (reference sequence). Trimming shortened V by 5 bases and J by 6 bases, and 15 bases separated the two germline ends. The CDR3 has 14 amino acids. Here the CDR3 DNA reads TGTGCCAGCAGTCCGGAGGTGGGATCCAATGAGCAGTTCTTC. Its protein product is CASSPEVGSNEQFF.

The chain joins TRBV5-5 to TRBJ2-7, with a tentative D call TRBD1 (5 bases). In germline, CDR1 is SGHKS, CDR2 YYEKEE (reference sequence). CDR3 length: 14 residues. Trimming shortened V by 4 bases and J by 8 bases, and 19 bases separated the two germline ends. The CDR3 region has the DNA TGTGCCAGCAGCCTTGACAGACAATTACTCCAGCAGTACTTC. Encoded protein: CASSLDRQLLQQYF.